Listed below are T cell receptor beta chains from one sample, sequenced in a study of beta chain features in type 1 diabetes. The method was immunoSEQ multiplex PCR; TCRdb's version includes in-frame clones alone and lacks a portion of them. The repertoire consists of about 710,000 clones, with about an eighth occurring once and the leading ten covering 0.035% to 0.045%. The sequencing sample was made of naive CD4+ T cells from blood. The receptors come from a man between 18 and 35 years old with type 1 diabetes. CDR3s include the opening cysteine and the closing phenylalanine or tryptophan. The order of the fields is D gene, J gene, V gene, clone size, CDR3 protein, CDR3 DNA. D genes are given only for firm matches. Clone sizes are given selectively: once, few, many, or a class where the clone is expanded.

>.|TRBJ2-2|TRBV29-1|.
CSAGPQGMGTGELFF
TGCAGCGCCGGCCCCCAGGGGATGGGCACCGGGGAGCTGTTTTTT
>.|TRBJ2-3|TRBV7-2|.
CASSLYTDTQYF
TGTGCCAGCAGCCTTTACACAGATACGCAGTATTTT
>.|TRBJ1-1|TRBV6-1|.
CASRHTGNTEAFF
TGTGCCAGCAGGCACACAGGGAACACTGAAGCTTTCTTT
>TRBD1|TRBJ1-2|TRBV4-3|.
CASSQAGGYGYTF
TGCGCCAGCAGCCAAGCAGGGGGCTATGGCTACACCTTC
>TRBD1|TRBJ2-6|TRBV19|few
CASSPRQGISLSGANVLTF
TGTGCCAGTAGTCCTAGACAGGGGATTAGCCTCTCTGGGGCCAACGTCCTGACTTTC
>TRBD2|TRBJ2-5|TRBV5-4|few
CASSLDSSGSQETQYF
TGTGCCAGCAGCTTGGACTCTAGCGGGTCCCAAGAGACCCAGTACTTC
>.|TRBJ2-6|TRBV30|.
CAWTPSGANVLTF
TGTGCCTGGACCCCGTCTGGGGCCAACGTCCTGACTTTC
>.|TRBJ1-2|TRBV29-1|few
CSVINQEHGYTF
TGCAGCGTCATCAACCAGGAGCATGGCTACACCTTC
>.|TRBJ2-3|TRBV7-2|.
CASSLDRVSTDTQYF
TGTGCCAGCAGCTTAGACCGGGTTAGCACAGATACGCAGTATTTT
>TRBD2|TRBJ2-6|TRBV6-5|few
CATAGGSGANVLTF
TGTGCCACCGCGGGGGGGTCTGGGGCCAACGTCCTGACTTTC
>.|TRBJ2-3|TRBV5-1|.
CASSQSLGPDTQYF
TGCGCCAGCAGCCAGAGCCTAGGGCCAGATACGCAGTATTTT
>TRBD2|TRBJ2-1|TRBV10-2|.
CASNDLAGGRKQFF
TGCGCCAGCAACGACCTAGCGGGGGGCAGGAAGCAGTTCTTC
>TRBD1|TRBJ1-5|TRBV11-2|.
CASSPTQGAYQPQHF
TGTGCCAGCAGCCCTACCCAGGGGGCCTATCAGCCCCAGCATTTT
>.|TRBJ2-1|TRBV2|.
CASSEGGLPNNEQFF
TGTGCCAGCAGTGAAGGTGGACTACCCAACAATGAGCAGTTCTTC
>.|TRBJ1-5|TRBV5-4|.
CASSLDGNSNQPQHF
TGTGCCAGCAGTTTGGACGGCAATAGCAATCAGCCCCAGCATTTT
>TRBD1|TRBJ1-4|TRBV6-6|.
CASCPTGGEEKLFF
TGTGCCAGTTGCCCGACAGGGGGCGAGGAAAAACTGTTTTTT
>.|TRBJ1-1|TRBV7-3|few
CASSPSGRGANTEAFF
TGTGCCAGCAGCCCATCAGGGCGGGGGGCGAACACTGAAGCTTTCTTT
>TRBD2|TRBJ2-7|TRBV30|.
CAWSVQASGFSYEQYF
TGTGCCTGGAGTGTACAGGCTAGCGGATTCTCCTACGAGCAGTACTTC
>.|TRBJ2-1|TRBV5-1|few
CASSFEGRTYNEQFF
TGCGCCAGCAGCTTCGAAGGGAGGACCTACAATGAGCAGTTCTTC
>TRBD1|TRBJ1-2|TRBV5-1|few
CASSLGQGGYTF
TGCGCCAGCAGCTTGGGACAGGGTGGCTACACCTTC
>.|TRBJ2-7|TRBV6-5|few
CASSYVVGPSYEQYF
TGTGCCAGCAGTTACGTGGTCGGACCGAGTTACGAGCAGTACTTC
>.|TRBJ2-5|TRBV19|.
CASRGNGIGTQYF
TGTGCCAGTAGGGGTAATGGCATAGGGACCCAGTACTTC
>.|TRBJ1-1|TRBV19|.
CASSIDMNTEAFF
TGTGCCAGTAGTATAGACATGAACACTGAAGCTTTCTTT
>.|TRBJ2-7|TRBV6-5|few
CASSPTSYEQYF
TGTGCCAGCAGTCCAACCTCATACGAGCAGTACTTC
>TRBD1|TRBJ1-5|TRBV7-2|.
CASSPTGAVRSQHF
TGTGCCAGCAGCCCTACAGGGGCGGTCCGTTCCCAGCATTTT
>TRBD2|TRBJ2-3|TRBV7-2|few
CASSFRGVTDTQYF
TGTGCCAGCAGCTTCCGGGGGGTTACAGATACGCAGTATTTT
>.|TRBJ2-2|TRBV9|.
CASSVLGQSANTGELFF
TGTGCCAGCAGCGTACTAGGACAGAGTGCGAACACCGGGGAGCTGTTTTTT
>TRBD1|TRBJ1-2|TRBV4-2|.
CASSQPRDRGTRGYTF
TGTGCCAGCAGCCAACCCCGGGACAGGGGGACTCGTGGCTACACCTTC
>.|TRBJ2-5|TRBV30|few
CAWSVQRRETQYF
TGTGCCTGGAGTGTACAGCGGCGAGAGACCCAGTACTTC
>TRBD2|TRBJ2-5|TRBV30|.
CAWSVRSRSGRIETQYF
TGTGCCTGGAGTGTCCGTAGTAGAAGCGGGAGAATAGAGACCCAGTACTTC
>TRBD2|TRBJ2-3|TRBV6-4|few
CASSAGLAGGADTQYF
TGTGCCAGCAGTGCCGGACTAGCGGGGGGGGCGGATACGCAGTATTTT
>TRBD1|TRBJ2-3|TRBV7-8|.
CASSLSGQGTDTQYF
TGTGCCAGCAGCCTAAGCGGACAGGGCACAGATACGCAGTATTTT
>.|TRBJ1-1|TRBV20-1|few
CSARANTEAFF
TGCAGTGCTAGGGCGAACACTGAAGCTTTCTTT
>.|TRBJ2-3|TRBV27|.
CASSRWADTQYF
TGTGCCAGCAGTAGGTGGGCAGATACGCAGTATTTT
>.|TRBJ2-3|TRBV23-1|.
CASIKGRSPDTQYF
TGCGCCAGTATCAAAGGGAGATCGCCAGATACGCAGTATTTT
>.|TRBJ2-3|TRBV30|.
CAWSAGTDTQYF
TGTGCCTGGAGTGCGGGAACAGATACGCAGTATTTT
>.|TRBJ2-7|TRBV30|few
CAWGGNHEQYF
TGTGCCTGGGGAGGGAACCACGAGCAGTACTTC
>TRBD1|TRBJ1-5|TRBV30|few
CAWNRGRDQPQHF
TGTGCCTGGAACAGGGGGCGGGATCAGCCCCAGCATTTT
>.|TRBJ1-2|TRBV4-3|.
CASSQENYGYTF
TGCGCCAGCAGCCAAGAGAACTATGGCTACACCTTC
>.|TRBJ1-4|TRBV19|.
CASSPWSGEKLFF
TGTGCCAGTAGTCCCTGGAGCGGTGAAAAACTGTTTTTT
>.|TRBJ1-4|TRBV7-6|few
CASSLRARTTNEKLFF
TGTGCCAGCAGCCTAAGGGCTAGGACAACTAATGAAAAACTGTTTTTT